What follows are 29 T cell receptor beta chains derived from one specimen sequenced in a study of T cell responses to AZD1222 COVID-19 vaccine. Generated by immunoSEQ multiplex PCR, the TCRdb table keeps only in-frame clones and is missing some. This table has over 95,000 clones, approximately 89% appearing once. Specimen: peripheral blood, collected 28 days after the second AZD1222 dose. The receptors derive from an adult who received the AZD1222 COVID-19 vaccine.

The rearrangement uses TRBV5-4 and TRBJ1-3; possible D gene TRBD1, 5 bases. CDR1 and CDR2 (germline): SGHNT, YYREEE (reference sequence). V shed 0 bases and J shed 3 bases, with 10 bases lying between them. This CDR3 region has 15 residues. The CDR3 loop reads CASSLGQGFGNTIYF. The CDR3 nucleotides read TGTGCCAGCAGCTTGGGGCAGGGCTTTGGAAACACCATATATTTT.

The chain links TRBV5-4 to TRBJ2-1; D gene ambiguous. Germline V gives CDR1 SGHNT, CDR2 YYREEE (reference sequence). The CDR3 extends over 15 amino acids. The V end lost 0 bases, the J end lost 0 bases, and 7 bases lay between the germline ends. CDR3 nucleotide sequence: TGTGCCAGCAGCTTGGGACTGAGCTCCTACAATGAGCAGTTCTTC. Amino acid sequence: CASSLGLSSYNEQFF.

J is TRBJ2-3 and V is TRBV9, with 7 bases lining up with TRBD2. The germline gives CDR1 SGDLS, CDR2 YYNGEE. With V trimmed by 5 bases and J by 0 bases, 3 bases remained unmatched. The CDR3 runs to 14 residues. The CDR3 loop is CASSLSGSTDTQYF. DNA for the CDR3: TGTGCCAGCAGTCTTAGCGGGAGCACAGATACGCAGTATTTT.

The chain couples TRBV20-1 to TRBJ1-4; 8 bases are shared with TRBD1. The CDR3 loop spans 14 amino acids. Germline V CDR1 and CDR2: DFQATT, SNEGSKA (reference sequence). The J segment lost 3 bases and the V segment lost 3 bases, leaving 3 bases of the junction unmatched. The CDR3 sequence is CSASGQGSNEKLFF. CDR3 DNA sequence: TGCAGTGCTAGTGGACAGGGTTCTAATGAAAAACTGTTTTTT.

This chain links TRBV7-2 with TRBJ1-2, with unresolved D. CDR1 is SGHTA, CDR2 FQGNSA, per germline. The CDR3 has 16 residues. Trimming took off 5 bases at V and 4 bases at J, with 20 bases between the two ends. DNA of the CDR3: TGTGCCAGCAGCACTGGCCCGTACGAGACCCTCTATGGCTACACCTTC. Its translation is CASSTGPYETLYGYTF.

This chain links TRBV7-2 with TRBJ1-2, with TRBD1 matching 8 bases. Germline CDR1 and CDR2: SGHTA and FQGNSA. The CDR3 length is 13 residues. V gave up 0 bases and J gave up 6 bases; unmatched junction bases: 0. This CDR3 reads CASSLAQGDGYTF. The CDR3 DNA is TGTGCCAGCAGCTTAGCACAGGGGGATGGCTACACCTTC.

The genes are TRBV6-2 or TRBV6-3 and TRBJ2-3, with TRBD2 identical over 10 bases. Germline lookup yields CDR1 MNHEY and CDR2 SVGEGT. This CDR3 spans 17 amino acids. Trimming removed 2 bases from V and 4 bases from J; junction bases left unmatched: 9. CDR3: CASSYPYRSGGADTQYF. For the CDR3, the DNA is TGTGCCAGCAGTTACCCTTATCGGAGCGGGGGGGCAGATACGCAGTATTTT.

The chain carries TRBV6-1 and TRBJ1-1, with D uncertain. V gave up 2 bases and J gave up 5 bases, with 12 bases separating them. Germline assignment: CDR1 MNHNS and CDR2 SASEGT. The CDR3 consists of 14 residues. CDR3 residues: CASSEPRTSTEAFF. CDR3 coding DNA: TGTGCCAGCAGTGAACCCCGGACGAGTACTGAAGCTTTCTTT.

This chain connects TRBV28 to TRBJ1-2; unclear D gene. V lost 6 bases and J lost 8, with 16 bases in between. CDR1 and CDR2 from the germline V gene are MDHEN and SYDVKM. This CDR3 is 13 amino acids long. The CDR3 loop is CASSLGEGVGYTF. The CDR3 nucleotides read TGTGCCAGCAGCCTCGGGGAGGGAGTCGGCTACACCTTC.

The chain has TRBV6-5 and TRBJ1-2; 9 bases are shared with TRBD1. CDR1 MNHEY and CDR2 SVGAGI come from the germline V gene. The CDR3 covers 15 residues. J lost 2 bases, V lost 6 bases, and 7 bases had no gene match. The CDR3 coding sequence is TGTGCCAGCAGCGTACGGGACAGGGCAAACTATGGCTACACCTTC. As protein: CASSVRDRANYGYTF.

The chain uses TRBV3-1 (or the pseudogene TRBV3-2) and TRBJ1-3; D is undetermined. CDR1 and CDR2 (germline): LGHDT, YNNKEL (reference sequence). This CDR3 has 14 amino acids. Trimming removed 7 bases from V and 7 bases from J, with 17 bases in between. The CDR3 sequence is CASTTGWEPNTIYF. The CDR3 DNA sequence: TGTGCCAGCACGACCGGGTGGGAGCCGAACACCATATATTTT.

J is TRBJ1-5 and V is TRBV6-5; the D gene is possibly TRBD1 (6 bases). The CDR3 has 15 residues. V dropped 6 bases and J dropped 0 bases, with 12 bases sitting between them. Looked up from germline, CDR1 is MNHEY and CDR2 is SVGAGI. CDR3 protein: CASRRDTNSNQPQHF. CDR3 in DNA: TGTGCCAGCAGACGGGACACGAATAGCAATCAGCCCCAGCATTTT.

V is TRBV15 and J is TRBJ1-3; D perhaps matches TRBD1 (6 bases). V lost 1 base and J lost 4, with 11 bases in between. Germline V lookup: CDR1 LNHNV, CDR2 YYDKDF (reference sequence). The CDR3 length is 15 residues. This CDR3 reads CATSRGGAAGNTIYF. For the CDR3, the DNA is TGTGCCACCAGCAGAGGGGGGGCGGCGGGAAACACCATATATTTT.

The chain couples TRBV7-9 to TRBJ2-4; a possible D gene is TRBD1 (6 bases). This CDR3 has 16 residues. Per germline, CDR1 SEHNR and CDR2 FQNEAQ (reference sequence). V lost 4 bases and J lost 0, with 13 bases in between. CDR3 region: CASSSRDTLAKNIQYF. The CDR3 coding sequence is TGTGCCAGCAGCTCCCGGGACACTCTAGCCAAAAACATTCAGTACTTC.

In DNA, the CDR3 is TGCGCCAGCAGCTTGAGACAGGGGGAGTCTGCGGGCTACACCTTC. It specifies CASSLRQGESAGYTF. The chain combines TRBV5-1 with TRBJ1-2; 9 bases are shared with TRBD1. The CDR3 covers 15 residues. The junction had 9 bases not matched to a gene; V was cut back by 1 base and J by 8 bases. Germline V gene data show CDR1 as SGHRS and CDR2 as YFSETQ.

The gene calls are TRBV5-6 and TRBJ1-2; no clear D gene. CDR3 length: 14 amino acids. Trimming left V 4 bases short and J 0 bases short, with 10 bases between. Germline CDR1 and CDR2: SGHDT and YYEEEE. The CDR3: CASSPPGANYGYTF. In DNA, the CDR3 is TGTGCCAGCAGCCCTCCGGGAGCTAACTATGGCTACACCTTC.

Only one count was recorded for this clone. The chain carries TRBV5-4 and TRBJ2-2, with unresolved D. The CDR3 consists of 13 residues. Trimming shortened V by 0 bases and J by 6 bases, and 6 bases separated the two germline ends. Looked up from germline, CDR1 is SGHNT and CDR2 is YYREEE (reference sequence). The CDR3 here is CASSLGGAGELFF. The CDR3, as DNA: TGTGCCAGCAGCTTGGGTGGAGCCGGGGAGCTGTTTTTT.

The chain recombines TRBV10-3 with TRBJ2-3; D not resolved. The ends were cut back, 4 bases at V and 1 base at J, with 6 bases in the middle. The CDR3 totals 13 residues. CDR1 and CDR2 (germline): ENHRY, SYGVKD. CDR3 DNA sequence: TGTGCCATCAGTGCTGCCGGCACAGATACGCAGTATTTT. Protein sequence: CAISAAGTDTQYF.

The J gene is TRBJ1-2, the V gene TRBV7-2; TRBD1 aligns across 7 bases. The trim removed 6 bases at V and 8 bases at J, leaving 6 bases unmatched. The CDR3 consists of 12 residues. Germline CDR1 and CDR2: SGHTA and FQGNSA. The CDR3: CASSRQGYGYTF. CDR3 in DNA: TGTGCCAGCAGTAGACAGGGTTACGGCTACACCTTC.

The DNA for the CDR3 is TGTGCCAGCAGAGCGACATCTTTCACCACAGATACGCAGTATTTT. Amino acids: CASRATSFTTDTQYF. This chain links TRBV6-5 with TRBJ2-3; D unclear. CDR1 MNHEY and CDR2 SVGAGI come from the germline V gene. Deletions cut 6 bases from V and 2 bases from J, with 15 bases between. The CDR3 spans 15 residues.

The chain's CDR3 is CASSQVEFAETQYF. The CDR3 DNA follows: TGTGCCAGCAGCCAAGTCGAGTTTGCGGAGACCCAGTACTTC. V is TRBV3-1 (or the pseudogene TRBV3-2) and J is TRBJ2-5, with D unresolved. CDR3 size: 14 residues. V was clipped by 1 base and J by 5 bases, with 11 bases between them. Germline CDR1 reads LGHDT; CDR2 reads YNNKEL (reference sequence).

The V call is TRBV6-5, the J call TRBJ2-7; D gene unclear. The germline V and J ends were trimmed by 7 bases and 3 bases, with 19 bases remaining between them. The germline V gene encodes CDR1 MNHEY and CDR2 SVGAGI. The CDR3 is made up of 15 amino acids. CDR3 sequence reads: CASTVSAPGGYEQYF. CDR3 nucleotides: TGTGCCAGCACCGTTTCCGCCCCGGGCGGCTACGAGCAGTACTTC.

Note on this clone: One end of the junction varies from germline; a read error may be responsible. The chain links TRBV4-1 to TRBJ2-1, with 16 positions matching TRBD2. This CDR3 contains 22 residues. From germline, CDR1 is MGHRA and CDR2 YSYEKL. The CDR3 loop is CPSSRVRVPGLAGGTRDNEQFF. DNA for the CDR3: TGCCCCAGCAGCCGAGTCCGGGTCCCGGGACTAGCGGGGGGGACACGCGACAATGAGCAGTTCTTC.

V is TRBV7-2 and J is TRBJ2-1, with TRBD1 identical over 9 bases. Germline lookup yields CDR1 SGHTA and CDR2 FQGNSA. CDR3 length: 15 amino acids. V trimming: 5 bases; J trimming: 10 bases; junction bases outside the gene matches: 12. CDR3 nucleotides: TGTGCCAGCAGCCCACGGGACAGGGCCTCATCGGAGCAGTTCTTC. This gives the protein CASSPRDRASSEQFF.

The chain recombines TRBV7-9 with TRBJ2-5; TRBD1 matches at 11 bases. V was pared by 3 bases and J by 4 bases, with 4 bases of the junction left unmatched. CDR1 and CDR2 from the germline V gene are SEHNR and FQNEAQ (reference sequence). This CDR3 contains 15 residues. This CDR3 reads CASSFGQGARETQYF. The CDR3 region has the DNA TGTGCCAGCAGCTTCGGACAGGGGGCGCGAGAGACCCAGTACTTC.

The V gene is TRBV18, the J gene TRBJ2-1; no clear D. Germline CDR1 KGHSH, CDR2 LQKENI. V lost 3 bases and J lost 9, with 12 bases in between. The CDR3 contains 13 residues. The CDR3 DNA reads as TGTGCCAGCTCACCGCCTATAGTTTCTGAGCAGTTCTTC. It encodes CASSPPIVSEQFF.

CDR3 residues: CASSQTGEYNYGYTF. The CDR3 DNA reads TGCGCCAGCAGCCAGACAGGAGAATATAACTATGGCTACACCTTC. V usage is TRBV5-1 and J usage is TRBJ1-2; maybe TRBD1 (6 bases). The V gene's germline CDR1 is SGHRS and CDR2 YFSETQ. There are 15 residues in the CDR3. V lost 4 bases to trimming and J lost 1 base, with 14 bases between them.

The chain is built from TRBV15 and TRBJ1-2, with 8 bases lining up with TRBD1. The CDR3 is 13 residues long. The ends lost 6 bases at V and 4 bases at J; junction bases unmatched: 4. The germline CDR1 and CDR2 sequences are LNHNV and YYDKDF (reference sequence). The CDR3 protein is CATSMGQAYGYTF. Here the CDR3 DNA reads TGTGCCACCAGTATGGGACAGGCCTATGGCTACACCTTC.

This sequence joins TRBV28 and TRBJ1-2; D is unresolved. Looked up from germline, CDR1 is MDHEN and CDR2 is SYDVKM. This CDR3 contains 13 residues. Trimming took 3 bases from V and 14 from J, leaving 19 bases between them. The CDR3 reads CASSFIGGSGETF. The CDR3 DNA reads TGTGCCAGCAGTTTTATCGGTGGCAGCGGGGAGACCTTC.